The source of this TCR beta chain is a study of T cells after yellow fever vaccination. Study findings and constraints: Contamination of FACS-sorted repertoires by abundant clonotypes from the bulk population could occur. On re-exposure, the response was weaker but peaked faster, at day 5 versus 15.

Comment on this clonotype: Its specificity is unknown.

TCRdb re-called the 5' RACE reads with MiXCR, one entry per CDR3 protein. This table holds 300,000 or so distinct CDR3 sequences, 6.8% found once. J gave up 1 base and V 4 bases, and 5 bases lay outside the gene matches. Per the germline V gene, CDR1 is SGHNT and CDR2 is YYREEE (reference sequence). There are 15 residues in the CDR3. The receptor was derived from a man between 18 and 35 years old who received the YFV17D yellow fever vaccine. The gene calls are TRBV5-4 and TRBJ2-3, with TRBD2 identical over 8 bases. The source material was PBMCs, sampled roughly 45 days after the first yellow fever vaccination. CDR3 protein: CASSPPGGGTDTQYF. The CDR3 DNA follows: TGTGCCAGCAGCCCACCGGGGGGGGGCACAGATACGCAGTATTTT.